This T cell receptor (beta chain) derives from a study of blood T cells in healthy people across ages (dated by TCRdb to between 2014 and 2016). Turning to the overall study: In model experiments, roughly one uniquely barcoded TCR beta cDNA molecule per two T cells was captured by template switching. Using the same blood draw, the study looked at two additional independent replicas of 1 million unique cDNA reads for two donors, one aged 18 to 30 and the other aged 80 or older. Age-related changes in TCR beta repertoire diversity were measured in the study by deep sequencing normalized with unique cDNA molecular identifiers. The donors were divided into four age groups: young (average around 16 years), middle-aged (under 40), aged (around 67) and long-lived (around 80). Study-level results and caveats: The long-lived group showed more naive CD4+ T cells, fewer expanded clones and increased TCR diversity than the aged group, suggesting age selection. The percentage of naive T cells measured by flow cytometry correlated strongly with observed TCR beta diversity. Conclusive comparison of naive and antigen-experienced compartments was prevented by the profiling of bulk unsorted PBMCs. Because donor CMV infection status was unknown, age-related changes in expanded clonotypes were potentially confounded. Total diversity estimates from one million sequenced T cells were considered lower bounds and underestimates. Observed TCR beta diversity per million T cells fell roughly linearly with age, and a significant reduction was already apparent by age roughly 40.

Germline trimming amounts to 4 bases on V and 2 bases on J, with 8 as the count of junction bases outside the gene matches. The CDR3, cysteine through phenylalanine, is 16 amino acids long. CDR3 DNA only is kept here, 48 bases in frame from base 1. CDR1 and CDR2 were assigned from the germline V gene as MGHDK and SYGVNS. Systemically healthy Caucasian individuals from Russia, approximately 39 in total and aged about 6 to 90 years, were included as donors. Each donor gave ten milliliters of peripheral blood, collected into EDTA-treated Vacutainer tubes. Ficoll-Paque density-gradient centrifugation was used to isolate PBMCs, with at least 7 million per sample. Total RNA, at least 6 micrograms per sample, was extracted from PBMCs with Trizol reagent. Naive CD45RAhigh/CD27high T cell percentages were measured by flow cytometry on a PBMC aliquot from every donor. Library preparation employed 5' RACE. The sequencing machine was an Illumina HiSeq 2500. A second roughly 6 to 11 cycle PCR used a sample-barcoded 5' primer and a J-beta primer mix. A template-switch 5' adaptor carrying 12 random nucleotides introduced a unique molecular identifier onto each TCR beta cDNA molecule. Each sample yielded at least 2.5 million CDR3-containing paired-end reads. First-strand cDNA synthesis was performed from all RNA using the Mint cDNA synthesis kit, with priming by a TRBC-specific oligonucleotide. All cDNA was treated with uracil-DNA glycosylase and then went through a first 18-cycle PCR with the universal primers M1SS and BC2_uni_R. As for the authors' bioinformatics: Normalization of each sample was performed by random selection of 1 million high-quality reads, each carrying a distinct molecular identifier. Instead of being binned into consensus sequences, reads with shared molecular identifiers were discarded. MiTCR, with a Q25 quality threshold and the strictest error-elimination algorithm, was used for CDR3 identification, clonotype clustering and error correction. A nonparametric unseen species model with Euler transformation was used to estimate a lower bound on total TCR beta diversity. Using fastp at Q25 and MiXCR, TCRdb reprocessed the public reads and kept productive beta chains. Merged by CDR3 protein, the rows form single entries marked with the most common genes and DNA. For this entry, the V and J calls and clone size follow TCRdb and not the study's own pipeline. For this sample there are around 780,000 distinct CDR3 sequences; roughly 25% appear just once. Around 3% of the sample rests with the top ten.

About this clonotype: Its antigen specificity is not known. Per-base qualities were not stored, and no clone one base away is much larger.

This same sample was also taken into another study, of T cells of mothers and their children. Drawing on the second study: Donors were nine systemically healthy Caucasian individuals: three mothers and their six children. cDNA synthesis used all of the extracted RNA, with 1.5 ug of RNA in each 15 ul reaction. In the second PCR, the M1S primer introduced both the sample barcodes and 2-4 random nucleotides. Over 8 million TCR beta CDR3 reads came from each mother, compared with around 3 million reads from each child. In both related and unrelated pairs, thymic selection shapes the output of TCR recombination in a similar way, with inherited differences having only a minor effect. Related mother-child pairs always showed normalized repertoire overlap that was slightly higher than in unrelated mother-child pairs, though the difference was never significant. Persistent microchimeric T cell clones were not detected, at a sensitivity of around 95 clones per million clonotypes. To look for features that set related mother-child pairs apart from unrelated individuals, the researchers ran deep NGS to compare the TCR beta repertoires of mothers and children. Mothers averaged around 40 +/- 4 years of age and children averaged approximately 12 +/- 4 years. After adapters were ligated using NEBNext reagents, the libraries underwent 100+100 nt paired-end sequencing on an Illumina HiSeq 2000. To prevent cross-contamination, the mother and child libraries were prepared one month apart and sequenced in separate runs. Each donor had between about 450,000 and 2,100,000 distinct TCR beta clonotypes identified. Naive TCR beta clonotypes were estimated from low-frequency clonotypes matched to each donor's FACS-determined naive share, without sorting.

This receptor was obtained from a boy younger than 18 in good health. The chain is encoded by TRBV25-1 joined to TRBJ1-5, with 7 bases aligning to TRBD1. Sequencing used blood. The bases are TGTGCCAGCAGTGCCTCAGGGGGAGGGGGCAATCAGCCCCAGCATTTT. It encodes CASSASGGGGNQPQHF.